The present entry profiles one T cell receptor beta chain with its context. No antigen is known for it. Generated by immunoSEQ multiplex PCR, the TCRdb table keeps only in-frame clones and is missing some. The sample shows approximately 180,000 clones, about nine tenths of them seen only once. This entry belongs to a study of T cell responses to AZD1222 COVID-19 vaccine. Study-wide results and caveats: Repertoire sampling happened only post peak T cell response. Clonal diversity was possibly underestimated, and white British individuals and females predominated among donors. After two AZD1222 doses, spike-specific TCR breadth and depth rose versus day 0.

CDR1 is SGDLS, CDR2 YYNGEE, per germline. This CDR3 has 15 residues. V lost 3 bases to trimming and J lost 1 base; unmatched junction nucleotides: 1. The sequence was collected from an adult in good health. The V gene is TRBV9, the J gene TRBJ2-5; TRBD2 aligns across 12 bases. Specimen: peripheral blood, collected on day 0 of AZD1222 vaccination. The CDR3 here is CASSGTSGAQETQYF. The CDR3 DNA follows: TGTGCCAGCAGCGGGACTAGCGGGGCCCAAGAGACCCAGTACTTC.